A selection of T cell receptor beta chains follows, all from one sample in a study of blood T cell repertoires in COVID-19. Repertoires were generated with immunoSEQ multiplex PCR, while TCRdb's copy carries only in-frame clones and drops some. The repertoire holds approximately 170,000 clones, 85% seen once, with about 8.1% in the top ten. The specimen was peripheral blood. The receptors derive from a woman older than 75 with COVID-19, enrolled during active disease. CDR3s include the opening cysteine and the closing phenylalanine or tryptophan. A D gene is named only where the DNA matches it firmly.

d_gene,v_gene,j_gene,CDR3aa,CDR3nt
TRBD2,TRBV29-1,TRBJ2-3,CSVDSRGGGDTQYF,TGCAGCGTTGATTCGCGGGGGGGCGGGGATACGCAGTATTTT
.,TRBV19,TRBJ1-5,CASSIGQNNQPQHF,TGTGCCAGTAGTATAGGGCAGAACAATCAGCCCCAGCATTTT
.,TRBV9,TRBJ2-1,CASSAGGEQFF,TGTGCCAGCAGCGCCGGGGGTGAGCAGTTCTTC
TRBD2,TRBV7-2,TRBJ2-1,CASSKAGDSYNEQFF,TGTGCCAGCAGCAAAGCGGGGGATTCCTACAATGAGCAGTTCTTC
.,TRBV6-5,TRBJ2-7,CASSYSPGVYEQYF,TGTGCCAGCAGTTACTCCCCAGGGGTTTACGAGCAGTACTTC
TRBD2,TRBV28,TRBJ2-3,CASSLGPGLGLTDTQYF,TGTGCCAGCAGTTTAGGTCCGGGACTAGGATTAACAGATACGCAGTATTTT
TRBD2,TRBV6-5,TRBJ2-7,CASSYSRGGSYEQYF,TGTGCCAGCAGTTACTCACGGGGGGGCTCCTACGAGCAGTACTTC
TRBD2,TRBV5-1,TRBJ2-1,CASSLVAGTYNEQFF,TGCGCCAGCAGCTTGGTAGCGGGAACCTACAATGAGCAGTTCTTC
TRBD1,TRBV5-1,TRBJ2-1,CASSWGQGADEQFF,TGCGCCAGCAGTTGGGGACAGGGTGCCGATGAGCAGTTCTTC
TRBD2,TRBV5-4,TRBJ2-7,CASSRTSGGGPYEQYF,TGTGCCAGCAGCCGAACTAGCGGGGGGGGCCCCTACGAGCAGTACTTC
TRBD2,TRBV7-2,TRBJ2-7,CASSPTSGGYEQYF,TGTGCCAGCAGCCCTACTAGCGGGGGATACGAGCAGTACTTC
TRBD1,TRBV5-1,TRBJ1-1,CASSFATGGMNTEAFF,TGCGCCAGCAGCTTCGCGACAGGGGGCATGAACACTGAAGCTTTCTTT
.,TRBV5-1,TRBJ2-7,CASSLAPGSPYEQYF,TGCGCCAGCAGCTTGGCCCCGGGGTCCCCCTACGAGCAGTACTTC
.,TRBV3-1/TRBV3-2,TRBJ1-6,CASSQDPQAGRSPLHF,TGTGCCAGCAGCCAAGATCCCCAGGCAGGGCGATCACCCCTCCACTTT